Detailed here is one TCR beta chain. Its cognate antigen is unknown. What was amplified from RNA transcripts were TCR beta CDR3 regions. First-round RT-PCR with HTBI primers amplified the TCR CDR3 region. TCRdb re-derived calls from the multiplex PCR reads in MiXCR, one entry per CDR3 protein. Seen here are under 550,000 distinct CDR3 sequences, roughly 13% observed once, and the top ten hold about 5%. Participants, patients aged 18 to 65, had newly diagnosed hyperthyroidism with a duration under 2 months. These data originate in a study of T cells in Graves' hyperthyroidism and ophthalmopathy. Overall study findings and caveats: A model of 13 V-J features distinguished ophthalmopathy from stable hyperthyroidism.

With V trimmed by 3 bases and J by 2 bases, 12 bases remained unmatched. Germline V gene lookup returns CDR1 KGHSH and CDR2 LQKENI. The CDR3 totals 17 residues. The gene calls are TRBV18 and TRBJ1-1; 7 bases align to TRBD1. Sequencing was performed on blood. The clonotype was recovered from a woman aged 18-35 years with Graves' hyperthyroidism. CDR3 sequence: CASSPSHAGQRNTEAFF. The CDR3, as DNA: TGTGCCAGCTCACCTTCGCATGCGGGACAGCGAAACACTGAAGCTTTCTTT.